These T cell receptor beta chains were read from a single sample in a study of CDR3 diversity in severe acne. Using its own MiXCR run on the PCR reads, TCRdb lists one record per CDR3 protein. The repertoire holds roughly 93,000 distinct CDR3 sequences, with less than 65% as singletons. The sample was blood. These receptors all stem from a male donor with severe acne vulgaris. CDR3s include the opening cysteine and the closing phenylalanine or tryptophan. The D gene is left open where the match is weak. Size is omitted from some rows. Given values are once, few, many or a class for expanded clones.

j_call d_call clone_size v_call cdr3_aa cdr3_nt
TRBJ2-3 NA few TRBV5-4 CASSLPPTDTQYF TGTGCCAGCAGCTTGCCGCCCACAGATACGCAGTATTTT
TRBJ2-7 NA once TRBV7-7 CASSLAAGYEQYF TGTGCTAGCAGCTTAGCGGCGGGCTACGAGCAGTACTTC
TRBJ2-7 TRBD1 NA TRBV25-1 CASSPPGQGRDYEQYF TGTGCCAGCAGTCCGCCCGGACAGGGAAGGGACTACGAGCAGTACTTC
TRBJ1-2 NA NA TRBV19 CATSVSRGGYGYTF TGTGCCACCTCCGTCTCCAGGGGAGGTTACGGCTACACCTTC
TRBJ2-2 TRBD1 many TRBV12-3/TRBV12-4 CASSLGQGVHTGELFF TGTGCCAGCAGTTTAGGGCAGGGGGTTCACACCGGGGAGCTGTTTTTT
TRBJ2-3 NA NA TRBV24-1 CATRVSASTDTQYF TGTGCCACCAGGGTTAGCGCTAGCACAGATACGCAGTATTTT
TRBJ1-2 TRBD1 NA TRBV25-1 CASRGPRQGNYGYTF TGTGCCAGCAGAGGCCCCCGACAGGGGAACTATGGCTACACCTTC
TRBJ2-2 NA NA TRBV6-5 CASTSFMRYTGELFF TGTGCCAGCACCTCATTCATGCGGTACACCGGGGAGCTGTTTTTT
TRBJ1-4 TRBD1 many TRBV7-2 CASSFVDRGNEKLFF TGTGCCAGCAGCTTCGTGGACAGGGGGAACGAAAAACTGTTTTTT
TRBJ1-1 NA NA TRBV24-1 CATSSGTEAFF TGTGCCACCAGTAGTGGCACTGAAGCTTTCTTT
TRBJ2-2 NA few TRBV24-1 CATSSGLNTGELFF TGTGCCACCAGTAGTGGCTTGAACACCGGGGAGCTGTTTTTT
TRBJ1-6 TRBD1 NA TRBV3-1 CASSQGGTGGYNSPLHF TGTGCCAGCAGCCAAGGAGGGACAGGGGGTTATAATTCACCCCTCCACTTT
TRBJ1-3 NA NA TRBV7-9 CASSLQGFGNTIYF TGTGCCAGCAGCTTACAGGGGTTTGGAAACACCATATATTTT
TRBJ2-7 NA NA TRBV19 CASSIGGQTEQYF TGTGCCAGTAGTATAGGGGGTCAAACGGAGCAGTACTTC
TRBJ2-2 TRBD2 few TRBV6-2/TRBV6-3 CASSYSGGATGELFF TGTGCCAGCAGTTACAGCGGGGGGGCCACCGGGGAGCTGTTTTTT
TRBJ2-7 NA medium-sized TRBV11-1 CASSTTGYEQYF TGTGCCAGCAGCACTACAGGGTACGAGCAGTACTTC
TRBJ2-1 NA many TRBV4-1 CASSQVLWAHEQFF TGCGCCAGCAGCCAAGTTTTGTGGGCGCATGAGCAGTTCTTC
TRBJ2-3 NA medium-sized TRBV7-6 CASSPLESTDTQYF TGTGCCAGCAGCCCGTTGGAGAGCACAGATACGCAGTATTTT
TRBJ2-1 TRBD2 NA TRBV9 CASGGGTYNEQFF TGTGCCAGCGGGGGGGGGACCTACAATGAGCAGTTCTTC
TRBJ2-2 NA NA TRBV7-7 CASSPLTQNTGELFF TGTGCCAGCAGCCCCTTGACCCAAAACACCGGGGAGCTGTTTTTT
TRBJ2-2 TRBD1 few TRBV2 CASSETGRNTGELFF TGTGCCAGCAGTGAGACAGGGAGGAACACCGGGGAGCTGTTTTTT
TRBJ2-1 TRBD1 NA TRBV5-1 CASSSGPGQGDEQFF TGCGCCAGCAGCTCGGGCCCCGGACAGGGCGATGAGCAGTTCTTC
TRBJ1-4 TRBD1 medium-sized TRBV2 CASRDRVRSYEKLFF TGTGCCAGCAGGGACAGGGTTCGATCATATGAAAAACTGTTTTTT
TRBJ2-2 TRBD2 NA TRBV24-1 CATQRERAGELFF TGTGCCACCCAGCGGGAGCGGGCCGGGGAGCTGTTTTTT
TRBJ2-1 NA many TRBV5-8 CASSAGVRSSYNEQFF TGTGCCAGCAGCGCAGGGGTTAGGAGTTCCTACAATGAGCAGTTCTTC
TRBJ1-1 NA few TRBV6-5 CASNPGETEAFF TGTGCCAGCAACCCTGGGGAGACTGAAGCTTTCTTT
TRBJ1-5 NA many TRBV20-1 CSARGQPQHF TGCAGTGCTAGAGGTCAGCCCCAGCATTTT
TRBJ2-7 TRBD1 NA TRBV29-1 CSASWTGGLYEQYF TGCAGCGCTTCTTGGACAGGAGGTCTCTACGAGCAGTACTTC
TRBJ2-1 NA NA TRBV7-7 CASSQGPYNEQFF TGTGCTAGCAGCCAGGGGCCATACAATGAGCAGTTCTTC
TRBJ2-2 NA NA TRBV5-1 CASSPPTGNTGELFF TGCGCCAGCAGCCCGCCGACAGGTAACACCGGGGAGCTGTTTTTT
TRBJ2-3 NA NA TRBV15 CATSSSGASSTDTQYF TGTGCCACCAGCAGCTCCGGGGCGAGCAGCACAGATACGCAGTATTTT
TRBJ2-5 NA few TRBV3-1 CASSQGGSETQYF TGTGCCAGCAGCCAAGGGGGATCTGAGACCCAGTACTTC
TRBJ1-2 TRBD1 NA TRBV7-3 CASRGTGGTF TGTGCCAGCAGAGGGACAGGGGGGACCTTC
TRBJ1-1 NA many TRBV6-1 CASQGRENTEAFF TGTGCCAGCCAGGGACGGGAGAACACTGAAGCTTTCTTT
TRBJ1-6 NA NA TRBV10-3 CAIRNENSPLHF TGTGCCATCAGAAACGAGAATTCACCCCTCCACTTT
TRBJ1-5 NA NA TRBV20-1 CSAQTGGPKNQPQHF TGCAGTGCTCAAACGGGGGGCCCGAAAAATCAGCCCCAGCATTTT
TRBJ2-3 NA NA TRBV20-1 CSARWGDTQYF TGCAGTGCTAGATGGGGGGATACGCAGTATTTT
TRBJ2-7 NA NA TRBV20-1 CSARALSYEQYF TGCAGTGCTAGAGCCCTCTCCTACGAGCAGTACTTC
TRBJ2-3 TRBD2 NA TRBV5-5 CASSQTPGGGNTDTQYF TGTGCCAGCAGCCAAACCCCCGGGGGGGGAAACACAGATACGCAGTATTTT
TRBJ2-5 NA many TRBV30 CAWRASETQYF TGTGCCTGGAGGGCCAGCGAGACCCAGTACTTC
TRBJ2-5 NA NA TRBV6-1 CASSEQGETQYF TGTGCCAGCAGTGAACAGGGAGAGACCCAGTACTTC
TRBJ1-2 TRBD1 NA TRBV19 CASGFQGAAYGYTF TGTGCCAGTGGATTTCAGGGGGCGGCCTATGGCTACACCTTC
TRBJ2-5 NA medium-sized TRBV7-8 CASSSRRDVRETQYF TGTGCCAGCAGCTCCCGAAGGGACGTACGGGAGACCCAGTACTTC
TRBJ2-5 NA many TRBV20-1 CSASDPFGGAQETQYF TGCAGTGCTAGCGATCCGTTTGGCGGAGCACAAGAGACCCAGTACTTC
TRBJ1-2 TRBD1 NA TRBV6-6 CASSYGGQGNYGYTF TGTGCCAGCAGTTACGGGGGACAGGGTAACTATGGCTACACCTTC
TRBJ2-1 NA few TRBV9 CASSLVWSLQTEQFF TGCGCCAGCAGCTTGGTATGGTCGCTACAAACTGAGCAGTTCTTC
TRBJ2-6 NA NA TRBV2 CASSAGTGSSGANVLTF TGTGCCAGCAGTGCCGGGACCGGAAGTTCTGGGGCCAACGTCCTGACTTTC
TRBJ2-1 NA many TRBV6-4 CASSDRDNNEQFF TGTGCCAGCAGTGACCGGGACAACAATGAGCAGTTCTTC
TRBJ2-7 NA many TRBV2 CASSDGAYEQYF TGTGCCAGCAGTGACGGAGCTTACGAGCAGTACTTC
TRBJ2-1 TRBD2 once TRBV7-3 CASSLHRLAGGTYNEQFF TGTGCCAGCAGCTTGCACCGACTAGCGGGAGGCACCTACAATGAGCAGTTCTTC
TRBJ2-1 TRBD2 NA TRBV6-1 CTSSEASGTYNEQFF TGTACCAGCAGTGAAGCTAGCGGGACCTACAATGAGCAGTTCTTC
TRBJ1-2 NA NA TRBV9 CASSVAGTIGGYTF TGTGCCAGCAGCGTAGCAGGGACTATAGGGGGCTACACCTTC
TRBJ2-7 TRBD1 NA TRBV11-2 CASSPGTVAYEQYF TGTGCCAGCAGCCCAGGGACAGTGGCCTACGAGCAGTACTTC
TRBJ2-2 TRBD1 NA TRBV5-1 CASSLGVTGRTVDTGELFF TGTGCCAGCAGCTTGGGGGTGACAGGGAGAACGGTGGACACCGGGGAGCTGTTTTTT